Below, one TCR beta chain is given with its context. The antigen is unknown. This CDR3 comprises 19 residues. V lost 5 bases to trimming and J lost 7 bases; unmatched junction nucleotides: 22. Per the germline V gene, CDR1 is SEHNR and CDR2 is FQNEAQ (reference sequence). Sequencing was performed with immunoSEQ multiplex PCR; in TCRdb, only in-frame clones are kept and a portion is missing. The table shows 41,000 or so clones, with 85% to 90% occurring only once. The sample belongs to a study of T cells in localized non-small cell lung cancer. General study points: Out of the top 100 tumor clones, a median approximately 57 were seen in adjacent lung. Clonality peaked in uninvolved adjacent lung rather than tumor. In the blood, greater T cell density corresponded to longer overall survival.

Sample: peripheral blood, taken before any cancer treatment. This TCR derives from an older female donor with stage I squamous cell lung carcinoma. This chain joins TRBV7-9 and TRBJ2-4; 8 bases map to TRBD2. The CDR3 reads CASSQTGGVQGTSGNIQYF. The DNA of the CDR3 is TGTGCCAGCAGCCAAACCGGGGGGGTGCAGGGCACGTCGGGGAACATTCAGTACTTC.